The 9 T cell receptor beta chains below all came from one sample that was sequenced in a study of blood T cell repertoires in COVID-19. Only in-frame clones appear in the TCRdb table, and some are missing; sequencing was by immunoSEQ multiplex PCR. The sample has fewer than 200,000 clones, approximately 90% seen once. The sample consisted of peripheral blood. The receptors derive from a man in his forties with active or convalescent COVID-19.

This rearrangement joins TRBV5-1 to TRBJ2-1, with D maybe TRBD2 (6 bases). The germline V gene encodes CDR1 SGHRS and CDR2 YFSETQ. Trimming took 2 bases from V and 0 from J, leaving 12 bases between them. The CDR3 loop spans 16 amino acids. DNA of the CDR3: TGCGCCAGCAGCTTTGGACGGGGGAGCTCCTACAATGAGCAGTTCTTC. It encodes CASSFGRGSSYNEQFF.

This chain connects TRBV15 to TRBJ1-2, with D uncertain. The germline CDR1 and CDR2 sequences are LNHNV and YYDKDF (reference sequence). CDR3 size: 14 residues. Trimming shortened V by 1 base and J by 3 bases, and 9 bases separated the two germline ends. DNA for the CDR3: TGTGCCACCAGCAGAGTTTGGGCAGACTATGGCTACACCTTC. It is translated as CATSRVWADYGYTF.

This sequence joins TRBV2 and TRBJ2-3; tentatively, D is TRBD1 (5 bases). The CDR3 is 14 residues long. Trimming removed 4 bases at V and 1 base at J, with 9 bases between. The germline gives CDR1 SNHLY, CDR2 FYNNEI. DNA for the CDR3: TGTGCCAGCAGTGGGGTAGGGGGCACAGATACGCAGTATTTT. Protein product: CASSGVGGTDTQYF.

The V and J genes are TRBV7-9 and TRBJ2-7; no reliable D call. Per germline, CDR1 SEHNR and CDR2 FQNEAQ (reference sequence). The CDR3 has 13 amino acids. Between the trimmed V and J ends, which lost 5 bases and 0 bases, there was a span of 8 bases. CDR3 region: CASSPGPSYEQYF. As DNA, the CDR3 is TGTGCCAGCAGCCCCGGTCCCTCCTACGAGCAGTACTTC.

In this sample, this clone turned up once. The chain is built from TRBV3-1 (or the pseudogene TRBV3-2) and TRBJ2-5; 14 nucleotides align to TRBD2. Losses at the gene ends were 1 base for V and 2 bases for J; bases not matched to a gene: 0. Germline loops: CDR1 LGHDT, CDR2 YNNKEL (reference sequence). CDR3 length: 16 amino acids. The CDR3, as DNA: TGTGCCAGCAGCCAAGGACTAGCGGGAGGGCAAGAGACCCAGTACTTC. Its translation: CASSQGLAGGQETQYF.

This chain joins TRBV7-9 and TRBJ1-1; D perhaps matches TRBD1 (6 bases). This CDR3 comprises 13 residues. Germline assignment: CDR1 SEHNR and CDR2 FQNEAQ (reference sequence). V dropped 4 bases and J dropped 3 bases, with 9 bases sitting between them. The CDR3 protein is CASSSQGHTEAFF. The CDR3 DNA reads TGTGCCAGCAGCTCGCAGGGGCACACTGAAGCTTTCTTT.

This chain links TRBV19 with TRBJ1-1; 7 bases are shared with TRBD1. The ends lost 5 bases at V and 1 base at J; junction bases unmatched: 7. Looked up from germline, CDR1 is LNHDA and CDR2 is SQIVND (reference sequence). This CDR3 comprises 15 residues. The CDR3 here is CASSPPTGWNTEAFF. The CDR3 coding sequence is TGTGCCAGTAGTCCACCGACAGGGTGGAACACTGAAGCTTTCTTT.

This chain uses TRBV3-1 (or the pseudogene TRBV3-2) with TRBJ2-7, with a tentative D call TRBD2 (5 bases). Trimming removed 6 bases from V and 3 bases from J, with 9 bases in between. CDR3 length equals 12 residues. Germline V gene data show CDR1 as LGHDT and CDR2 as YNNKEL (reference sequence). The CDR3 spells CASSGLSYEQYF. The CDR3 DNA reads TGTGCCAGCAGTGGACTGAGCTACGAGCAGTACTTC.

The genes are TRBV29-1 and TRBJ1-2; possible D gene TRBD1, 6 bases. V was trimmed by 3 bases and J by 6 bases, leaving 8 bases between them. The CDR3 sequence is 11 residues long. CDR1 SQVTM and CDR2 ANQGSEA come from the germline V gene. The CDR3 bases are TGCAGCGTTGAGGCAGGGGATGGCTACACCTTC. Its translation: CSVEAGDGYTF.